This passage covers 21 T cell receptor beta chains from one sample sequenced in a study of blood T cell repertoires in COVID-19. The method was immunoSEQ multiplex PCR; TCRdb's version includes in-frame clones alone and lacks a portion of them. Among about 270,000 clones, 86% were seen once, and the ten largest hold about 8.7%. The sequencing input was peripheral blood. Receptors were obtained from a man aged 40-49 years with active or convalescent COVID-19.

CDR3 in amino acids: CASTPPRGPYEQYF. The CDR3 DNA follows: TGTGCCAGCACCCCCCCCCGGGGTCCCTACGAGCAGTACTTC. The chain is built from TRBV28 and TRBJ2-7; TRBD2 is a possible D gene (5 bases). V dropped 7 bases and J dropped 2 bases, with 15 bases sitting between them. This CDR3 region has 14 residues. Germline values: CDR1 MDHEN, CDR2 SYDVKM.

This chain links TRBV11-2 with TRBJ2-3, with D possibly matching TRBD1 (6 bases). Germline V gives CDR1 SGHAT, CDR2 FQNNGV. Deletions cut 6 bases from V and 2 bases from J, with 9 bases between. The CDR3 extends over 13 amino acids. CDR3 nucleotide sequence: TGTGCCAGCAGGACAGGAAACACAGATACGCAGTATTTT. It codes for CASRTGNTDTQYF.

This sequence joins TRBV2 and TRBJ2-1; maybe TRBD2 (7 bases). Germline CDR1 is SNHLY and CDR2 is FYNNEI. V gave up 9 bases and J gave up 7 bases, with 16 bases separating them. The CDR3 is 13 amino acids. CDR3 nucleotide sequence: TGTGCCAGTAATAGCGGGCAGGGGAATGAGCAGTTCTTC. The encoded protein is CASNSGQGNEQFF.

This clone was counted a single time. The J gene is TRBJ2-2, the V gene TRBV28; TRBD1 matches 7 bases. CDR1 MDHEN and CDR2 SYDVKM come from the germline V gene. The trim removed 6 bases at V and 5 bases at J, leaving 6 bases unmatched. CDR3 length: 14 amino acids. CDR3 nucleotide sequence: TGTGCCAGCAGCCCTGGACAGGCAACCGGGGAGCTGTTTTTT. As protein: CASSPGQATGELFF.

This sequence joins TRBV15 and TRBJ1-5; perhaps TRBD1 as D (5 bases). Trimming left V 0 bases short and J 0 bases short, with 12 bases between. The CDR3 consists of 17 residues. CDR1 LNHNV and CDR2 YYDKDF come from the germline V gene (reference sequence). CDR3 in amino acids: CATSRDLGGPSNQPQHF. The DNA for the CDR3 is TGTGCCACCAGCAGAGATCTGGGGGGTCCTAGCAATCAGCCCCAGCATTTT.

The rearrangement links TRBV27 to TRBJ2-6, with 9 nucleotides matching TRBD1. The germline gives CDR1 MNHEY, CDR2 SMNVEV (reference sequence). Losses at the gene ends were 5 bases for V and 2 bases for J; bases not matched to a gene: 16. This CDR3 is 20 amino acids long. The DNA of the CDR3 is TGTGCCAGCAGTCCGCAAGTCACAGGGGGCCTACGGCCTGGGGCCAACGTCCTGACTTTC. It codes for CASSPQVTGGLRPGANVLTF.

This chain joins TRBV5-5 and TRBJ1-5, with D perhaps TRBD1 (5 bases). Trimming left V 2 bases short and J 6 bases short, with 12 bases between. Germline V lookup: CDR1 SGHKS, CDR2 YYEKEE (reference sequence). CDR3 length: 14 residues. Here the CDR3 reads CASSFVGGSQPQHF. DNA for the CDR3: TGTGCCAGCAGCTTTGTCGGGGGTAGTCAGCCCCAGCATTTT.

This chain joins TRBV6-1 and TRBJ1-4; D possibly corresponds to TRBD1 (5 bases). The CDR3 has 15 residues. V shed 2 bases and J shed 5 bases, with 12 bases lying between them. Looked up from germline, CDR1 is MNHNS and CDR2 is SASEGT. The CDR3 spells CASSERGRANEKLFF. The CDR3 DNA follows: TGTGCCAGCAGTGAAAGGGGCAGGGCAAATGAAAAACTGTTTTTT.

This rearrangement joins TRBV27 to TRBJ2-7; D is perhaps TRBD1 (6 bases). The germline V and J ends were trimmed by 2 bases and 1 base, with 9 bases remaining between them. Germline V gene data show CDR1 as MNHEY and CDR2 as SMNVEV (reference sequence). This CDR3 comprises 14 residues. CDR3 nucleotides: TGTGCCAGCAGTTTAGGGGGCAGGTCCTACGAGCAGTACTTC. Translated, it gives CASSLGGRSYEQYF.

V is TRBV18 and J is TRBJ1-4; TRBD1 matches at 8 bases. The V gene's germline CDR1 is KGHSH and CDR2 LQKENI. The V and J ends lost 3 bases and 7 bases, in that order; junction bases with no gene match: 7. The CDR3 has 15 amino acids. CDR3 sequence: CASSPRTGNLEKLFF. The CDR3 nucleotides read TGTGCCAGCTCACCTAGGACAGGGAATCTTGAAAAACTGTTTTTT.

The V gene is TRBV13, the J gene TRBJ2-1, with TRBD2 matching over 7 bases. The CDR3 sequence is 15 residues long. Germline CDR1 and CDR2: PRHDT and FYEKMQ (reference sequence). Losses at the gene ends were 0 bases for V and 10 bases for J; bases not matched to a gene: 9. In DNA, the CDR3 is TGTGCCAGCAGCTTAGGCGGACTAGACCAGAGGGAGCAGTTCTTC. This gives the protein CASSLGGLDQREQFF. Filled out from reference TRBV13 and TRBJ2-1, the complete variable domain reads AAGVIQSPRHLIKEKRETATLKCYPIPRHDTVYWYQQGPGQDPQFLISFYEKMQSDKGSIPDRFSAQQFSDYHSELNMSSLELGDSALYFCASSLGGLDQREQFFGPGTRLTVL.

This clone has only one observation. V is TRBV7-6 and J is TRBJ2-1; 7 bases align to TRBD2. From germline, CDR1 is SGHVS and CDR2 FNYEAQ. This CDR3 region has 18 residues. Losses at the gene ends were 1 base for V and 2 bases for J; bases not matched to a gene: 11. The CDR3 coding sequence is TGTGCCAGCAGCTTAGTTATGCAGCCGGGAGGCCCCTACAATGAGCAGTTCTTC. Residues: CASSLVMQPGGPYNEQFF.

V gene TRBV13 combines with J gene TRBJ2-3, with 7 bases lining up with TRBD2. The CDR3 loop spans 16 amino acids. Unmatched junction bases numbered 10, after V lost 5 bases and J lost 2 bases. The germline gives CDR1 PRHDT, CDR2 FYEKMQ (reference sequence). The CDR3 loop reads CASSRMGAGLTDTQYF. DNA of the CDR3: TGTGCCAGCAGCCGAATGGGAGCGGGACTCACAGATACGCAGTATTTT.

The V call is TRBV4-1, the J call TRBJ1-5, with 8 positions matching TRBD1. V shed 4 bases and J 4 bases; nucleotides not matched to a gene: 9. CDR1 MGHRA and CDR2 YSYEKL come from the germline V gene. The CDR3 covers 16 residues. CDR3 nucleotide sequence: TGCGCCAGCAGCCGCGCCGGGACAGGACTAAATCAGCCCCAGCATTTT. Protein sequence: CASSRAGTGLNQPQHF.

V usage is TRBV11-1 and J usage is TRBJ1-4; a possible D gene is TRBD1 (5 bases). CDR1 and CDR2 (germline): SGHAT, FQDESV (reference sequence). V was shortened by 2 bases and J by 8 bases, with 9 bases between the two germline ends. CDR3 size: 13 residues. CDR3 loop: CASSLQGNEKLFF. The CDR3, as DNA: TGTGCCAGCAGCTTACAGGGAAACGAAAAACTGTTTTTT.

This clone has only a few counts. The sample holds other DNA sequences that translate to the same CDR3. The chain uses TRBV2 and TRBJ1-5; D is perhaps TRBD1 (6 bases). CDR1 is SNHLY, CDR2 FYNNEI, per germline. The CDR3 has 14 residues. V was shortened by 6 bases and J by 3 bases, with 12 bases between the two germline ends. CDR3 bases: TGTGCCAGCAGACGGGACATTTCCAATCAGCCCCAGCATTTT. Translating it yields CASRRDISNQPQHF.

This clone has just one count. The chain is built from TRBV11-2 and TRBJ2-1, with 7 bases aligning to TRBD2. V was clipped by 3 bases and J by 4 bases; unmatched bases: 3. Germline CDR1 SGHAT, CDR2 FQNNGV. There are 14 residues in the CDR3. The CDR3 is CASSLTGGYNEQFF. The DNA for the CDR3 is TGTGCCAGCAGCTTGACGGGAGGATACAATGAGCAGTTCTTC.

J is TRBJ2-5 and V is TRBV5-6, with 9 bases matching TRBD1. J lost 9 bases, V lost 0 bases, and 12 bases had no gene match. CDR3 size: 16 residues. CDR1 SGHDT and CDR2 YYEEEE come from the germline V gene. CDR3 nucleotides: TGTGCCAGCAGCTTGGGGGGACAGGGTAAATGGATGGCCCAGTACTTC. Residues: CASSLGGQGKWMAQYF.

J is TRBJ1-4 and V is TRBV5-1; 8 nucleotides match TRBD1. This CDR3 contains 14 residues. Germline loops: CDR1 SGHRS, CDR2 YFSETQ. J lost 8 bases, V lost 4 bases, and 7 bases had no gene match. CDR3 protein: CASSVGQGEEKLFF. The CDR3 DNA sequence: TGCGCCAGCAGCGTAGGACAGGGAGAAGAAAAACTGTTTTTT.

This clone showed up just once. The chain carries TRBV6-5 and TRBJ1-4; D gene ambiguous. Germline V gives CDR1 MNHEY, CDR2 SVGAGI. This CDR3 region has 14 residues. Trimming shortened V by 6 bases and J by 2 bases, and 10 bases separated the two germline ends. CDR3 amino acids: CASSLRATNEKLFF. The CDR3 nucleotides are TGTGCCAGCAGCTTGCGGGCCACTAATGAAAAACTGTTTTTT.

This chain joins TRBV20-1 and TRBJ2-1, with 9 bases matching TRBD2. The CDR3 contains 14 residues. Germline values: CDR1 DFQATT, CDR2 SNEGSKA (reference sequence). The J segment lost 7 bases and the V segment lost 3 bases, leaving 7 bases of the junction unmatched. CDR3 coding DNA: TGCAGTGCTAGTATAGCGGGAGTGTCGAATGAGCAGTTCTTC. The encoded protein is CSASIAGVSNEQFF.